Each of the 19 T cell receptor beta chains below was sequenced from the same sample in a study of T cells after yellow fever vaccination. One entry per CDR3 protein results from TCRdb running MiXCR on the 5' RACE reads. The table includes 96,000 or so distinct CDR3 sequences, 8% to 10% detected once. The sequences come from CD8+ T cells not binding an NS4B(214-222) dextramer, sorted from PBMCs, collected around 16 days after the first yellow fever vaccination. These receptor sequences come from a man between 18 and 29 years old who received the YFV17D yellow fever vaccine.

The chain is built from TRBV30 and TRBJ2-3; weak D call: TRBD1 (6 bases). The V gene's germline CDR1 is GTSNPN and CDR2 SVGIG (reference sequence). This CDR3 has 11 amino acids. Trimming took off 8 bases at V and 9 bases at J, with 15 bases between the two ends. CDR3 in DNA: TGTGCCGGGGACACCCGGCGGACGCAGTATTTT. Translation gives CAGDTRRTQYF.

The chain carries TRBV4-3 and TRBJ2-3; TRBD2 is a possible D gene (7 bases). Trimming pared 6 bases from V and 2 bases from J, leaving 15 bases between. CDR1 LGHNA and CDR2 YSLEER come from the germline V gene. This CDR3 spans 15 amino acids. CDR3 region: CASRRGGASTDTQYF. The DNA of the CDR3 is TGCGCCAGCAGAAGAGGGGGGGCCTCCACAGATACGCAGTATTTT.

There are a few counts of this clonotype. The genes are TRBV21-1 and TRBJ2-7; the D call of TRBD1 is as the table states it, not checked on the DNA. TRBV21-1 is termed a pseudogene. The CDR3 totals 14 residues. The CDR3 protein is CASSKEDRGSEQYF. CDR3 coding DNA: TGTGCCAGCAGCAAAGAGGACAGGGGATCCGAGCAGTACTTC.

The chain has TRBV6-2 or TRBV6-3 and TRBJ2-7, with 10 bases that match TRBD1. V lost 5 bases and J lost 5; bases outside the gene matches: 3. CDR3 size: 13 residues. Germline CDR1 is MNHEY and CDR2 is SVGEGT. This CDR3 is CASSDRGRNEQYF. The CDR3 coding sequence is TGTGCCAGCAGTGACAGGGGGCGAAACGAGCAGTACTTC.

This clonotype was counted a few times. The J gene is TRBJ2-1, the V gene TRBV7-6; possibly TRBD2 for D (6 bases). CDR3 length equals 12 residues. The V end lost 5 bases, the J end lost 9 bases, and 11 bases lay between the germline ends. CDR1 and CDR2 (germline): SGHVS, FNYEAQ. The CDR3 DNA sequence: TGTGCCAGCAGCGCCGGGAGACTTGAGCAGTTCTTC. Its translation: CASSAGRLEQFF.

The V gene is TRBV10-3, the J gene TRBJ2-3, with a weak D call TRBD2 (6 bases). The CDR3 totals 14 residues. Trimming removed 8 bases at V and 3 bases at J, with 15 bases between. The germline V gene encodes CDR1 ENHRY and CDR2 SYGVKD. The CDR3 protein is CAIRLDFPTDTQYF. The CDR3 DNA reads as TGTGCCATCCGACTAGATTTCCCGACAGATACGCAGTATTTT.

The chain employs TRBV3-1 and TRBJ2-1, with D possibly matching TRBD2 (6 bases). From germline, CDR1 is LGHDT and CDR2 YNNKEL (reference sequence). This CDR3 contains 16 residues. V was pared by 0 bases and J by 4 bases, with 13 bases between. CDR3 DNA: TGTGCCAGCAGCCAAGATCCTATCGGGGGATACAATGAGCAGTTCTTC. The encoded protein is CASSQDPIGGYNEQFF.

This sequence joins TRBV6-1 and TRBJ2-5; the D gene is possibly TRBD1 (6 bases). The CDR3 covers 15 residues. V lost 6 bases to trimming and J lost 0 bases, with 14 bases between them. Germline V gene lookup returns CDR1 MNHNS and CDR2 SASEGT. CDR3 protein: CASRLTGQYQETQYF. In DNA form, the CDR3 reads TGTGCCAGCAGACTGACAGGACAGTACCAAGAGACCCAGTACTTC.

This clonotype was observed a few times. This rearrangement joins TRBV20-1 to TRBJ1-2; D perhaps matches TRBD1 (5 bases). CDR1 DFQATT and CDR2 SNEGSKA come from the germline V gene (reference sequence). Trimming pared 2 bases from V and 2 bases from J, leaving 12 bases between. The CDR3 loop spans 14 amino acids. The CDR3 DNA sequence: TGCAGTGCTAGATTGGTGAGGGACAACTATGGCTACACCTTC. Protein: CSARLVRDNYGYTF.

This clonotype was counted between two and nine times. The J gene is TRBJ2-1, the V gene TRBV5-5, with 7 bases identical to TRBD1. V lost 0 bases to trimming and J lost 7 bases; unmatched junction nucleotides: 10. The germline gives CDR1 SGHKS, CDR2 YYEKEE (reference sequence). CDR3 length equals 16 residues. DNA for the CDR3: TGTGCCAGCAGCTTGGGCATGAGACAGGGAACGAATGAGCAGTTCTTC. Its protein is CASSLGMRQGTNEQFF.

The chain combines TRBV7-6 with TRBJ2-5; D could derive from TRBD1 or TRBD2 (6 bases each). The CDR3 length is 15 residues. Trimming stripped 2 bases from V and 9 bases from J, with 19 bases between. Germline V gene sequence: CDR1 SGHVS, CDR2 FNYEAQ. The CDR3 spells CASSLTGAVISAQYF. DNA for the CDR3: TGTGCCAGCAGCTTAACGGGGGCCGTGATTTCGGCCCAGTACTTC. The full variable domain, in which reference TRBV7-6 and TRBJ2-5 provide the parts outside the CDR3, is GAGVSQSPRYKVTKRGQDVALRCDPISGHVSLYWYRQALGQGPEFLTYFNYEAQQDKSGLPNDRFSAERPEGSISTLTIQRTEQRDSAMYRCASSLTGAVISAQYFGPGTRLLVL.

The chain has TRBV29-1 and TRBJ1-1; D remains unclear. The CDR3 is 15 amino acids. CDR1 is SQVTM and CDR2 is ANQGSEA in the germline V gene. V lost 0 bases to trimming and J lost 2 bases, with 13 bases between them. Here the CDR3 DNA reads TGCAGCGTTGAAGATCGGGCCGCCTTAAACACTGAAGCTTTCTTT. It is translated as CSVEDRAALNTEAFF. Filled out from reference TRBV29-1 and TRBJ1-1, the complete variable domain reads SAVISQKPSRDICQRGTSLTIQCQVDSQVTMMFWYRQQPGQSLTLIATANQGSEATYESGFVIDKFPISRPNLTFSTLTVSNMSPEDSSIYLCSVEDRAALNTEAFFGQGTRLTVV.

This clonotype is judged medium-sized. V and J are TRBV5-1 and TRBJ2-3; the D gene is possibly TRBD1 (6 bases). CDR1 and CDR2 from the germline V gene are SGHRS and YFSETQ. The CDR3 is 15 amino acids. Trimming removed 4 bases from V and 0 bases from J, with 12 bases in between. The CDR3 DNA follows: TGCGCCAGCAGCCCAGGACAGACTAGCACAGATACGCAGTATTTT. Translation: CASSPGQTSTDTQYF.

This clonotype turned up a few times. The rearrangement links TRBV18 to TRBJ2-1, with 9 bases lining up with TRBD2. The germline gives CDR1 KGHSH, CDR2 LQKENI. This CDR3 contains 15 residues. J was trimmed by 5 bases and V by 2 bases; bases with no gene match: 4. CDR3 in DNA: TGTGCCAGCTCACCAACGGGACTAGCTCACAATGAGCAGTTCTTC. Translating gives CASSPTGLAHNEQFF.

The chain is built from TRBV29-1 and TRBJ2-7; D possibly corresponds to TRBD2 (5 bases). Trimming pared 3 bases from V and 2 bases from J, leaving 5 bases between. CDR3 size: 11 residues. From germline, CDR1 is SQVTM and CDR2 ANQGSEA. The CDR3 region is CSVERAYEQYF. CDR3 DNA: TGCAGCGTTGAGCGGGCCTACGAGCAGTACTTC.

This rearrangement joins TRBV9 to TRBJ2-4; possible D gene TRBD1, 6 bases. This CDR3 has 15 amino acids. Germline V gives CDR1 SGDLS, CDR2 YYNGEE. With 2 bases removed from V and 9 bases from J, the gap between germline ends came to 18 bases. Written as DNA, the CDR3 is TGTGCCAGCAGCGTCAGTTCAGGGGATCGGGGCATTCAGTACTTC. Encoded protein: CASSVSSGDRGIQYF.

This clonotype was picked up a small number of times. The rearrangement links TRBV11-2 to TRBJ2-2; no clear D gene. The CDR3 is made up of 11 amino acids. The germline V gene encodes CDR1 SGHAT and CDR2 FQNNGV. With 6 bases removed from V and 6 bases from J, the gap between germline ends came to 5 bases. CDR3 region: CASREAGELFF. CDR3 sequence (DNA): TGTGCCAGCAGAGAGGCCGGGGAGCTGTTTTTT.

This chain uses TRBV7-8 with TRBJ2-1; the D gene is possibly TRBD1 (6 bases). The germline V gene has CDR1 SGHVS and CDR2 FQNEAQ. This CDR3 region has 16 residues. The V end lost 5 bases, the J end lost 5 bases, and 19 bases lay between the germline ends. The CDR3 sequence: CASSPAEGTQDNEQFF. CDR3 nucleotide sequence: TGTGCCAGCAGCCCTGCCGAGGGGACACAGGACAATGAGCAGTTCTTC.

The chain has TRBV6-6 and TRBJ1-1; D might be TRBD1 (5 bases). CDR1 and CDR2 from the germline V gene are MNHNY and SVGAGI (reference sequence). The ends were cut back, 2 bases at V and 7 bases at J, with 11 bases in the middle. This CDR3 contains 13 residues. CDR3 coding DNA: TGTGCCAGCAGTTACGGGAGAGGGGTTGAAGCTTTCTTT. It specifies CASSYGRGVEAFF.